Described below is a single T cell receptor beta chain sequence and its context. What it binds is unknown. This specimen belongs to a study of T cells in Graves' hyperthyroidism and ophthalmopathy. Diagnoses rested on clinical symptoms, serum thyroxine and TRAb, thyroid ultrasound and orbital computed tomography. The PBMCs were taken from under 12 ml of fresh peripheral blood. Amplification of TCR beta CDR3 regions was performed using RNA transcripts as template. The HTBI primer set drove a first-round RT-PCR of the TCR CDR3. From the multiplex PCR reads, TCRdb called clonotypes with MiXCR, one entry per CDR3 protein. In the table there are about 400,000 distinct CDR3 sequences, roughly 15% of which are singletons. Findings of the study overall: The model foresaw ophthalmopathy a median roughly 6.6 months prior to onset. Ophthalmopathy was separated from stable hyperthyroidism by a 13 V-J model.

Trimming took 10 bases from V and 5 from J; bases not matched to a gene: 10. In germline, CDR1 is MNHNS, CDR2 SASEGT. The CDR3 contains 15 residues. The material sequenced was blood. The origin of this receptor is a young man with Graves' ophthalmopathy. The chain is built from TRBV6-1 and TRBJ1-6; 8 positions match TRBD1. As DNA, the CDR3 is TGTGCCACCCCGGACAGGGAAAAGGATAATTCACCCCTCCACTTT. Translation: CATPDREKDNSPLHF.